Listed here is a single TCR beta chain. Its antigen is still unknown. This specimen comes from a study of T cell responses to AZD1222 COVID-19 vaccine. Analysis merged second doses at about 4 or about 12 weeks. Method: immunoSEQ multiplex PCR; TCRdb's copy keeps in-frame clones and lacks some. The sample has some 200,000 clones, approximately 89% seen once. Broader study findings: Nearly half of spike-specific TCRs reportedly go after variant regions that carry no mutations. Sampling captured repertoires only after the peak T cell response. Donor demographics were predominantly white British with a female majority; clonal diversity may be underestimated.

This CDR3 is built from 14 residues. The trim removed 5 bases at V and 5 bases at J, leaving 5 bases unmatched. Germline V gene lookup returns CDR1 MNHEY and CDR2 SVGAGI. This chain connects TRBV6-5 to TRBJ1-1; 10 nucleotides align to TRBD1. This TCR was sampled from an adult who received the AZD1222 COVID-19 vaccine. The material was peripheral blood, obtained 28 days after the second AZD1222 dose. The CDR3 sequence: CASSRQGARTEAFF. The CDR3 nucleotides read TGTGCCAGCAGTAGACAGGGGGCTCGTACTGAAGCTTTCTTT.